The 3 T cell receptor beta chains below all came from one sample that was sequenced in a study of blood T cell repertoires in COVID-19. Libraries were prepared by immunoSEQ multiplex PCR; TCRdb keeps only in-frame clonotypes and omits some of them. The sample lists some 250,000 clones, 75% to 90% occurring once. The sample was PBMCs or T cells enriched from blood (not recorded which). These receptors came from a middle-aged woman with acute COVID-19.

The chain uses TRBV2 and TRBJ2-2; 8 nucleotides agree with TRBD2. CDR1 SNHLY and CDR2 FYNNEI come from the germline V gene. This CDR3 is 16 amino acids long. J gave up 5 bases and V 4 bases, and 9 bases lay outside the gene matches. The CDR3 here is CASSVFSGRRTGELFF. CDR3 DNA sequence: TGTGCCAGCAGTGTGTTCAGCGGGAGACGTACCGGGGAGCTGTTTTTT.

The chain carries TRBV3-1 (or the pseudogene TRBV3-2) and TRBJ2-1, with D possibly matching TRBD2 (6 bases). The V end lost 1 base, the J end lost 2 bases, and 15 bases lay between the germline ends. This CDR3 is 17 amino acids long. Germline V gene lookup returns CDR1 LGHDT and CDR2 YNNKEL (reference sequence). The DNA for the CDR3 is TGTGCCAGCAGCCAAGGGGGCGGGGCTCTAGCCTACAATGAGCAGTTCTTC. Encoded protein: CASSQGGGALAYNEQFF.

The chain has TRBV7-8 and TRBJ2-6, with D maybe TRBD1 (6 bases). Germline loops: CDR1 SGHVS, CDR2 FQNEAQ. The CDR3 has 17 amino acids. V lost 4 bases and J 4 bases, leaving 17 bases between the germline ends. CDR3 loop: CASSSHGTFTGANVLTF. CDR3 DNA sequence: TGTGCCAGCAGCTCGCACGGGACATTCACGGGGGCCAACGTCCTGACTTTC.